The source of this T cell receptor beta chain is a study of blood T cell repertoires in COVID-19. Method: immunoSEQ multiplex PCR; TCRdb's copy keeps in-frame clones and lacks some. This sample has about 170,000 clones; 84% occur once, and the top ten carry roughly 7.7%. CDR3 length equals 13 residues. V trimming: 6 bases; J trimming: 4 bases; junction bases outside the gene matches: 2. Per the germline V gene, CDR1 is SGHNT and CDR2 is YENEEA. Material: peripheral blood. The chain links TRBV11-3 to TRBJ2-3; 9 bases line up with TRBD2. This receptor was obtained from a man aged 40-49 years who had recovered from COVID-19. The CDR3 spells CASRLAGSDTQYF. The CDR3 coding sequence is TGTGCCAGCAGACTAGCGGGTTCAGATACGCAGTATTTT.